A selection of T cell receptor beta chains follows, all from one sample in a study of cytomegalovirus exposure and HLA in healthy donors. Method: immunoSEQ multiplex PCR; TCRdb's copy keeps in-frame clones and lacks some. Here the sample spans over 130,000 clones, approximately 80% being singletons. Sequences were obtained from PBMCs. These TCRs come from a middle-aged woman in good health and CMV-seropositive. Both conserved end residues are part of each CDR3. Each record gives: D gene, V gene, J gene, clone size, CDR3 protein, CDR3 DNA. D genes are given only for firm matches. Only part of the rows carry a size: once, few, many, or a class if the clone is expanded.

-	TRBV18	TRBJ2-5	-	CASSSDKETQYF	TGTGCCAGCTCATCGGACAAAGAGACCCAGTACTTC
-	TRBV5-6	TRBJ1-1	-	CASSRQVYTEAFF	TGTGCCAGCAGCCGCCAGGTTTACACTGAAGCTTTCTTT
TRBD1	TRBV6-6	TRBJ1-1	-	CASSHNSGGRGEAFF	TGTGCCAGCAGCCATAATTCAGGGGGCCGAGGTGAAGCTTTCTTT
TRBD2	TRBV10-3	TRBJ2-7	-	CAINGGLVSPHEQYF	TGTGCCATCAATGGAGGACTAGTTTCTCCCCACGAGCAGTACTTC
-	TRBV6-4	TRBJ2-2	-	CASSDSGEGTGELFF	TGTGCCAGCAGTGACTCAGGGGAAGGGACCGGGGAGCTGTTTTTT
-	TRBV19	TRBJ2-2	few	CASSIRGSGELFF	TGTGCCAGTAGTATCAGGGGATCCGGGGAGCTGTTTTTT
-	TRBV5-1	TRBJ1-1	-	CASSLRAGVSEAFF	TGCGCCAGCAGCTTGCGAGCGGGGGTGTCTGAAGCTTTCTTT
-	TRBV6-5	TRBJ1-6	few	CASSYSPDGDSPLHF	TGTGCCAGCAGTTACTCTCCGGATGGAGATTCACCCCTCCACTTT
TRBD1	TRBV10-3	TRBJ2-3	-	CAISGQGRGDTQYF	TGTGCCATCAGTGGACAGGGCCGGGGAGATACGCAGTATTTT
TRBD2	TRBV18	TRBJ2-5	-	CASSPNPSGRAGETQYF	TGTGCCAGCTCACCAAACCCGTCCGGGAGGGCAGGCGAGACCCAGTACTTC
-	TRBV7-9	TRBJ1-4	-	CASSYSRTNEKLFF	TGTGCCAGCAGCTATTCGCGTACGAATGAAAAACTGTTTTTT
-	TRBV6-5	TRBJ2-7	-	CASSLTRTAVEQYF	TGTGCCAGCAGCTTGACTAGGACTGCCGTCGAGCAGTACTTC
-	TRBV2	TRBJ2-5	-	CASRGWELIETQYF	TGTGCCAGCAGGGGGTGGGAGTTGATTGAGACCCAGTACTTC
TRBD1	TRBV7-8	TRBJ2-2	-	CASSHKLGDRAGAGELFF	TGTGCCAGCAGCCATAAGTTAGGGGACAGGGCGGGGGCCGGGGAGCTGTTTTTT
TRBD2	TRBV28	TRBJ2-1	once	CASSLSKLKKTSGSNEQFF	TGTGCCAGCAGTTTATCCAAACTGAAAAAGACTAGCGGGAGCAATGAGCAGTTCTTC
TRBD2	TRBV12-5	TRBJ2-2	-	CASGRTRGLAGGRNTGELFF	TGTGCTAGTGGGCGAACCCGGGGACTAGCGGGAGGACGAAACACCGGGGAGCTGTTTTTT
-	TRBV13	TRBJ2-1	-	CASSRTRNSYNEQFF	TGTGCCAGCAGCAGAACGAGAAACTCCTACAATGAGCAGTTCTTC
-	TRBV5-1	TRBJ1-2	-	CASSFEASYGYTF	TGCGCCAGCAGCTTCGAGGCTAGTTATGGCTACACCTTC
-	TRBV7-9	TRBJ2-2	-	CASSPKTANTGELFF	TGTGCCAGCAGCCCGAAGACAGCGAACACCGGGGAGCTGTTTTTT
-	TRBV11-3	TRBJ1-5	-	CASSLDRPGDSNQPQHF	TGTGCCAGCAGCTTAGACCGGCCAGGGGATAGCAATCAGCCCCAGCATTTT
TRBD1	TRBV15	TRBJ1-6	-	CATSRVTGDNSPLHF	TGTGCCACCAGCAGGGTGACAGGGGATAATTCACCCCTCCACTTT
-	TRBV5-1	TRBJ1-2	-	CASSLSPAEGLSRGYTF	TGCGCCAGCAGCTTATCCCCGGCGGAGGGCTTGAGTCGGGGCTACACCTTC
TRBD2	TRBV6-6	TRBJ2-5	-	CASRPHGGLETQYF	TGTGCCAGCAGACCCCACGGGGGGTTAGAGACCCAGTACTTC
-	TRBV5-1	TRBJ1-1	-	CASSSRGSDTEAFF	TGCGCCAGCTCCTCCCGGGGGTCGGACACTGAAGCTTTCTTT
TRBD1	TRBV6-1	TRBJ1-2	-	CAIGDRNYGYTF	TGTGCCATTGGGGACAGAAACTATGGCTACACCTTC
TRBD2	TRBV27	TRBJ2-3	-	CASSLLARGGGSPRADTQYF	TGTGCCAGCAGTTTATTGGCCCGGGGGGGAGGGTCCCCGAGGGCAGATACGCAGTATTTT
-	TRBV27	TRBJ2-3	-	CASSPPGVRGTDTQYF	TGTGCCAGCAGCCCCCCAGGGGTGAGGGGCACAGATACGCAGTATTTT
TRBD1	TRBV11-1	TRBJ2-3	-	CASSPGTASTDTQYF	TGTGCCAGCAGCCCCGGGACAGCATCCACAGATACGCAGTATTTT
-	TRBV27	TRBJ1-2	-	CASSSLDRLNYGYTF	TGTGCCAGCAGTTCCTTGGACAGACTGAACTATGGCTACACCTTC
TRBD2	TRBV5-1	TRBJ2-3	-	CASSLTGAGEVDTQYF	TGCGCCAGCAGCTTGACAGGCGCGGGGGAAGTAGATACGCAGTATTTT
-	TRBV20-1	TRBJ2-3	-	CSAPRADTQYF	TGCAGTGCTCCCCGAGCAGATACGCAGTATTTT
TRBD1	TRBV27	TRBJ1-4	-	CASSLTGGFEKLFF	TGTGCCAGCAGTTTGACAGGGGGCTTTGAAAAACTGTTTTTT